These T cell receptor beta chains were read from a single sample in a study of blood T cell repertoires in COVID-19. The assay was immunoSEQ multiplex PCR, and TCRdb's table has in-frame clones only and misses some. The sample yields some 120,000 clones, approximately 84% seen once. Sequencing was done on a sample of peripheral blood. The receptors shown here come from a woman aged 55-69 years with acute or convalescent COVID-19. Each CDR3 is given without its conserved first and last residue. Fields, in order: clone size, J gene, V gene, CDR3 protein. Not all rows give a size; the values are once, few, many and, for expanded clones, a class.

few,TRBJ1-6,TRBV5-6,ASSFGSGVINSPLH
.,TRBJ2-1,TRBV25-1,ALTQAPRSDYNEQF
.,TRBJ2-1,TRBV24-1,ATSDYSDSEQF
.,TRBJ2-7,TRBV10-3,AISESLLGLGGEQY
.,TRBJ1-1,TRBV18,ASSPSPGTQNTEAF
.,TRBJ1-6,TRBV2,ASSESTPRYSPLH
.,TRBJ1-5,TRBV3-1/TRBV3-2,ASSQGSQPQH
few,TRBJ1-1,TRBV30,AWSRGRGAEAF
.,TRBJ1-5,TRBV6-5,ASRGGGPQH
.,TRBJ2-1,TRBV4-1,ASSPGGAGWNEQF
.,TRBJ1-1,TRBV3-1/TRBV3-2,ASSQGTGGTEAF
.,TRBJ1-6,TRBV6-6,ASNPSGAGGSPLH
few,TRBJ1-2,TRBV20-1,SAWRDYGYT
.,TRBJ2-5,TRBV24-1,ATEAGGFQETQY
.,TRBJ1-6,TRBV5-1,ASSLTGDGSPLH
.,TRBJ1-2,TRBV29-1,SVPTGRYGYT
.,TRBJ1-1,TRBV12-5,ASGPDRRTEAF
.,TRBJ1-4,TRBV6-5,ASSYSNRVREKLF
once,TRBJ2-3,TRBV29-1,SATRGAHTTDTQY
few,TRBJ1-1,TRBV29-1,SVGLTENTEAF
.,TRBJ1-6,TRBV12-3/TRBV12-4,ASSHQTGLLH
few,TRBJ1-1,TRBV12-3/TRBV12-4,ASSRLTEAF
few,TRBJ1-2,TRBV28,ASSSTDRFYGYT
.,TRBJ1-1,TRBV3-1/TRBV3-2,ASSQAGVNTEAF
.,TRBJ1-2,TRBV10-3,ATRHSGGADT
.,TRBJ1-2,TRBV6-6,ASSYGTGVNYGYT
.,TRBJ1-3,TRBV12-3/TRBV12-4,ASSLGLVNTIY
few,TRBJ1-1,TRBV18,ASSPQSRGAEAF
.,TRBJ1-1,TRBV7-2,ASFRTGMTTEAF
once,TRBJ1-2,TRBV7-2,ASSPTTGGYGYT
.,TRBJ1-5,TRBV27,ASSLTGISNQPQH
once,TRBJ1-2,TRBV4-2,ASSQVVPGNYGYT
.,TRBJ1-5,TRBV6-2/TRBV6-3,ASSNGGPQH
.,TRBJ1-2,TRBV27,ASSDAQSRWLGGGYT
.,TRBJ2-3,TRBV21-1,ASSTPPSEDTQY
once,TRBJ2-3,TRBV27,ASSSVITDTQY
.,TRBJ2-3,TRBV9,ASSVAGGLTDTQY
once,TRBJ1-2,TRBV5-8,ASSLAEGGNYGYT
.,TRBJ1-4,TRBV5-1,ASSLGQGVRELF
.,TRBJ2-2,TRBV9,ASSSGGTNTGELF
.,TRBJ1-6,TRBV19,ASSPSGNSPLH
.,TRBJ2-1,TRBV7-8,ASSSLGTSTYNEQF
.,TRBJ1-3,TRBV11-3,ASSAGTGLRNTIY
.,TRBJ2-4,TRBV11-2,ASSPRPFDRADIQY
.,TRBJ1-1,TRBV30,AWRDRTKGDTEAF
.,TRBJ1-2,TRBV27,ASSPTPPRAYGYT
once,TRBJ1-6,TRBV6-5,ASGRGQGISPLH
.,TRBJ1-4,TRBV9,ASSSQGATNEKLF
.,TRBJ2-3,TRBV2,ASSGGGRGSTQY
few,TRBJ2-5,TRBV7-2,ASSLSALRQETQY
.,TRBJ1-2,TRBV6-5,ASKDSLFYGYT
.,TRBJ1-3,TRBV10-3,AISEFQEGNTIY
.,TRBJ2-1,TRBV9,ASSTGPGPGF
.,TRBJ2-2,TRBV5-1,ASSLGTGRINTGELF
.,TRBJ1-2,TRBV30,AWSRGFGGYT
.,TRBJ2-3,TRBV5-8,ASSFTGTDTQY
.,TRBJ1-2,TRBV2,ASSRQADYGYT